A selection of T cell receptor beta chains follows, all from one sample in a study of control samples from healthy donors and cancer patients. TCRdb keeps only in-frame clones here, not all; method: immunoSEQ multiplex PCR. Of roughly 30,000 clones listed, about 94% are singletons. The sample consisted of PBMCs. The source is a man in his forties or fifties with colorectal cancer. The CDR3 runs from the conserved cysteine through the conserved F or W. Each record gives: J gene, D gene, clone size, V gene, CDR3 DNA, CDR3 protein. The D gene is left open where the match is weak. Some rows mark clone size as missing; the rest say once, few, many or name a class of expanded clone.

TRBJ1-6	TRBD1	-	TRBV7-3	TGTGCCAGTGGGACAGGGGCAAATAATTCACCCCTCCACTTT	CASGTGANNSPLHF
TRBJ1-5	-	-	TRBV6-2/TRBV6-3	TGTGCCAGCAGTCCCGAACTCGTCGAGATACAGCCCCAGCATTTT	CASSPELVEIQPQHF
TRBJ1-2	TRBD1	-	TRBV4-3	TGCGCCAGCAGCCAAGTGGGACAGGGGAATGGCTACACCTTC	CASSQVGQGNGYTF
TRBJ1-2	-	-	TRBV7-8	TGTGCCAGCAGCTTAGCAGGGATCGGCTATGGCTACACCTTC	CASSLAGIGYGYTF
TRBJ2-1	-	-	TRBV2	TGTGCCAGCAGTGGTGAAGTTCTTTCCTACCTCAATGAGCAGTTCTTC	CASSGEVLSYLNEQFF
TRBJ2-1	TRBD2	-	TRBV27	TGTGCCAGCAGACCGGGGGGATCCTACAATGAGCAGTTCTTC	CASRPGGSYNEQFF
TRBJ1-3	-	-	TRBV7-6	TGTGCCAGCAGCTTAGTCGGATTCCCGCGAGGCGGGGAATCTGGAAACACCATATATTTT	CASSLVGFPRGGESGNTIYF
TRBJ2-5	TRBD2	-	TRBV7-8	TGTGCCAGCAGCGGACCGGGACTAGCGGGAAAAGAGACCCAGTACTTC	CASSGPGLAGKETQYF
TRBJ2-7	-	-	TRBV27	TGTGCCAGCAGCCCCGGCGGCAGGGGGGTTTACGAGCAGTACTTC	CASSPGGRGVYEQYF
TRBJ2-1	-	-	TRBV5-4	TGTGCCAGCAGCTCTGGGGGCGGCGGGGCTTACAATGAGCAGTTCTTC	CASSSGGGGAYNEQFF
TRBJ1-3	TRBD1	-	TRBV2	TGTGCCAGCAGTGAACAAGGACAGGGGGGAAACACCATATATTTT	CASSEQGQGGNTIYF
TRBJ1-3	TRBD1	-	TRBV19	TGTGCCAGTAGTATGGACAGGAGCTCTGGAAACACCATATATTTT	CASSMDRSSGNTIYF
TRBJ1-2	-	-	TRBV12-3/TRBV12-4	TGTGCCAGCAGTTTACAGGGCTACTATGGCTACACCTTC	CASSLQGYYGYTF
TRBJ1-5	TRBD1	-	TRBV6-5	TGTGCCAGCAGTTCAAACAGGGGAGGAGGCAATCAGCCCCAGCATTTT	CASSSNRGGGNQPQHF
TRBJ2-5	-	-	TRBV6-1	TGTGCCATCGGGGGTGGGGGAAAGGAGACCCAGTACTTC	CAIGGGGKETQYF
TRBJ1-1	-	once	TRBV7-9	TGTGCCAGCAGCTTAGCGCTGAGGTCGGGCACTGAAGCTTTCTTT	CASSLALRSGTEAFF
TRBJ2-5	-	once	TRBV18	TGTGCCAGCTCACCAGAATTTAACAGGGAGACCCAGTACTTC	CASSPEFNRETQYF
TRBJ1-3	-	-	TRBV18	TGTGCCAGCTCACCGGCTGATAAAGGGCGCTCTGGAAACACCATATATTTT	CASSPADKGRSGNTIYF
TRBJ2-7	-	-	TRBV5-1	TGCGCCAGCAGCTTTTGGCAGGGGAACGAGCAGTACTTC	CASSFWQGNEQYF
TRBJ1-2	-	-	TRBV29-1	TGCAGCGTTGAGGTCCAGGGCATAAGCTACACCTTC	CSVEVQGISYTF
TRBJ1-4	-	-	TRBV5-1	TGCGCCAGCAGCTTGGCTTATATTAACCCGGGGCTTAATGAAAAACTGTTTTTT	CASSLAYINPGLNEKLFF
TRBJ1-1	-	few	TRBV6-6	TGTGCCAGCATCCTAACAGGAACGAACACTGAAGCTTTCTTT	CASILTGTNTEAFF
TRBJ2-7	TRBD1	-	TRBV6-6	TGTGCCAGCAGAAGGACAGGGGGCCTCCTCGAGCAGTACTTC	CASRRTGGLLEQYF
TRBJ1-1	-	-	TRBV5-1	TGCGCCAGCAGCAGCCAGGGGAAAGGGACTGAAGCTTTCTTT	CASSSQGKGTEAFF
TRBJ2-7	-	-	TRBV6-5	TGTGCCAGCAGCACCGGACAGCTTTTAACCTACGAGCAGTACTTC	CASSTGQLLTYEQYF
TRBJ2-2	-	-	TRBV29-1	TGCAGCGTCACCAGGGACACCGGGGAGCTGTTTTTT	CSVTRDTGELFF
TRBJ2-4	-	-	TRBV6-2/TRBV6-3	TGTGCCAGCAGCACAACCAAAAACATTCAGTACTTC	CASSTTKNIQYF
TRBJ1-5	-	-	TRBV9	TGTGCCAGCAGTAGGACAGATAGCAATCAGCCCCAGCATTTT	CASSRTDSNQPQHF
TRBJ2-3	-	-	TRBV19	TGTGCCAGTAGTATAGGGCGACAGCCGAGCACAGATACGCAGTATTTT	CASSIGRQPSTDTQYF
TRBJ1-1	TRBD1	-	TRBV19	TGTGCCAGTAGCGATACAGGGGTCAGGACTGAAGCTTTCTTT	CASSDTGVRTEAFF
TRBJ1-3	-	once	TRBV5-6	TGTGCCAGCAGCAAGTCCACGGGACACCGAGGAAACACCATATATTTT	CASSKSTGHRGNTIYF
TRBJ1-1	-	-	TRBV21-1	TGTGCCAGCAAGGGTGGCAGGGGGCGAGTGACTGAAGCTTTCTTT	CASKGGRGRVTEAFF
TRBJ1-5	-	-	TRBV19	TGTGCCAGTAGGGAGGGGTCCAGGAATCAGCCCCAGCATTTT	CASREGSRNQPQHF
TRBJ2-3	-	-	TRBV12-5	TGTGCTAGTGGTTTGGAGCCCGAGGGTACGCAGTATTTT	CASGLEPEGTQYF
TRBJ1-2	TRBD1	-	TRBV19	TGTGCCAGTAGCGCCAGGGACAGTAACTATGGCTACACCTTC	CASSARDSNYGYTF
TRBJ2-7	TRBD1	-	TRBV7-8	TGTGCCAGCAGCTTGGGACAGCCTTACGAGCAGTACTTC	CASSLGQPYEQYF
TRBJ1-1	-	once	TRBV20-1	TGCAGTGCTAGAGCCTATCCGACAGATTTTTTT	CSARAYPTDFF
TRBJ2-7	TRBD1	once	TRBV2	TGTGCCAGCACCGGGGGACAGGGAATAGGCGAGCAGTACTTC	CASTGGQGIGEQYF
TRBJ2-2	-	-	TRBV7-8	TGTGCCAGCAGCTTAGCCGGACAGTTTACCGGGGAGCTGTTTTTT	CASSLAGQFTGELFF
TRBJ1-1	-	-	TRBV19	TGTGCCAGTAGTATCGGCGGCCTGAACACTGAAGCTTTCTTT	CASSIGGLNTEAFF